The clone carrying this T cell receptor (beta chain) was detected a few times. Its antigen is not known. A second 7 to 11 cycle PCR used barcoded and J-beta primers. Tags on each cDNA molecule came from a template-switch adaptor with 12 random nucleotides. TCRdb called the 5' RACE reads again in MiXCR, with one record for every CDR3 protein. In the table there are about 830,000 distinct CDR3 sequences, 62% of which are singletons. Germline-derived CDR1 and CDR2 are MNHEY and SVGEGT. The CDR3 length is 12 residues. V shed 2 bases and J shed 9 bases, with 8 bases lying between them. These data come from a study of blood T cells in healthy people across ages. Russia was home to the donors, healthy Caucasian individuals aged about 6 to 90. A minimum of 6 micrograms of total RNA was extracted per sample. Whole-study results and caveats: The CMV status of each donor remained undetermined, and this could have confounded shifts in expanded clonotypes.

The chain couples TRBV6-2 or TRBV6-3 to TRBJ2-1; TRBD2 is a possible D gene (6 bases). The TCR sequence derives from a man aged 25 to 45 in good health. The source material was blood. This CDR3 is CASSYVGGEQFF. As DNA, the CDR3 is TGTGCCAGCAGTTACGTGGGAGGTGAGCAGTTCTTC.